Below, one TCR beta chain is given with its context. The sample belongs to a study of OX40 agonist ivuxolimab in advanced cancers. Some clones are missing from TCRdb's copy, which holds only in-frame ones; the method was immunoSEQ multiplex PCR. In the table there are roughly 65,000 clones, roughly 80% of which are singletons. This CDR3 has 16 residues. Germline loops: CDR1 SGHVS, CDR2 FQNEAQ. Trimming removed 5 bases from V and 4 bases from J, with 18 bases in between. This clonotype was obtained from an adult with an advanced solid tumor such as melanoma, head and neck, liver or kidney cancer. The chain combines TRBV7-8 with TRBJ2-1; the D gene is possibly TRBD2 (5 bases). The sample consisted of CD4+ or CD8+ T cells sorted from blood, taken in a trial of the OX40 agonist ivuxolimab. CDR3 DNA: TGTGCCAGCAGCCCCCGGAGGAGTCCCTTTTACAATGAGCAGTTCTTC. Encoded protein: CASSPRRSPFYNEQFF.